The rows below give T cell receptor beta chains drawn from one sample of a study of shared clonotypes between healthy human individuals. TCRdb's copy holds only in-frame clones and misses some; the assay was immunoSEQ multiplex PCR. Of approximately 2.5 million clones listed, 93% were seen once; the top ten hold roughly 0.39%. The sequencing input was naive CD4+ T cells from PBMCs. These TCRs come from a man aged 18 to 30 in good health. Some clones in this sample may be carry-over from other donors' samples. Both conserved end residues are part of each CDR3. D genes are given only for firm matches. Rows give clone size only sometimes, using once, few, many, or a class for an expanded clone.

V	J	D	size	DNA	CDR3
TRBV15	TRBJ2-7	TRBD2	NA	TGTGCCACCAGCAGAGCTCAACGACTAGCGGGAACTGCCTACGAGCAGTACTTC	CATSRAQRLAGTAYEQYF
TRBV4-2	TRBJ2-7	NA	NA	TGTGCCAGCGCCTCCCAGGGCCGGGGGCCCCTCTCCTACGAGCAGTACTTC	CASASQGRGPLSYEQYF
TRBV27	TRBJ2-7	TRBD2	NA	TGTGCCAGTTCTATTAATAGGGCGGGAGAGAACGAGCAGTACTTC	CASSINRAGENEQYF
TRBV12-5	TRBJ2-5	TRBD2	NA	TGTGCTAGTGGTTCGGGGGGGGTCACCCAGTACTTC	CASGSGGVTQYF
TRBV5-1	TRBJ2-1	NA	NA	TGCGCCAGCAGCACTATAGCGGTCTCCTCCTACAATGAGCAGTTCTTC	CASSTIAVSSYNEQFF
TRBV2	TRBJ1-5	NA	NA	TGTGCCAGCACCGAGCGAGGGGTAGGGCAGCCCCAGCATTTT	CASTERGVGQPQHF
TRBV6-1	TRBJ2-7	NA	NA	TGTGCCAGCAGACAAATCTCATGGGTTACCTACGAGCAGTACTTC	CASRQISWVTYEQYF
TRBV19	TRBJ1-1	NA	NA	TGTGCCAGTACCTATGGGAGGAACACTGAAGCTTTCTTT	CASTYGRNTEAFF
TRBV5-1	TRBJ2-1	TRBD2	once	TGCGCCAGCAGCCCCGGGTTAGCGGGAGGCAATGAGCAGTTCTTC	CASSPGLAGGNEQFF
TRBV21-1	TRBJ2-7	NA	NA	TGTGCCAGCAGGCTCCGCGGCCGCCGCCTAGGGCAGGATTACAACGAGCAGTACTTC	CASRLRGRRLGQDYNEQYF
TRBV7-3	TRBJ2-2	NA	NA	TGTGCCAGCAGGGTCGCCGGGCCCGGGGCACCCGGGGAGCTGTTTTTT	CASRVAGPGAPGELFF
TRBV19	TRBJ1-5	TRBD1	NA	TGTGCCACCTCAGACAGGGGGAGACAGCCCCAGCATTTT	CATSDRGRQPQHF
TRBV19	TRBJ2-6	NA	few	TGTGCCAGTAGTATGGGGGGCTCTGGGGCCAACGTCCTGACTTTC	CASSMGGSGANVLTF
TRBV25-1	TRBJ1-6	NA	NA	TGTGCCAGCAGTGAACTGGACAGAAATTTATCACCCCTCCACTTT	CASSELDRNLSPLHF
TRBV5-1	TRBJ1-1	NA	NA	TGCGCCAGCAGCCCGACAGGCAACACTGAAGCTTTCTTT	CASSPTGNTEAFF
TRBV7-9	TRBJ1-5	NA	few	TGTGCCAGCAGCTTCGGGACGGGGCAGCCCCAGCATTTT	CASSFGTGQPQHF
TRBV28	TRBJ1-2	NA	NA	TGTGCCAGCAGTTTAGCCAGGACTAACTATGGCTACACCTTC	CASSLARTNYGYTF
TRBV7-2	TRBJ1-5	TRBD1	few	TGTGCCAGCCAGGGGGTGGGCAATCAGCCCCAGCATTTT	CASQGVGNQPQHF
TRBV11-2	TRBJ2-7	TRBD2	NA	TGTGCCAACCAGGGACTAGCGGGAGAGGATGAGTACTTC	CANQGLAGEDEYF
TRBV13	TRBJ2-7	NA	NA	TGTGCCAGCAGCGCCCTGGGCGTACACTACGAGCAGTACTTC	CASSALGVHYEQYF
TRBV5-1	TRBJ2-5	TRBD2	NA	TGCGCCAGCGCCGGGGGGGAGACCCAGTACTTC	CASAGGETQYF
TRBV19	TRBJ1-1	NA	NA	TGTGCCAGTAGAAAAGTGAACACTGAAGCTTTCTTT	CASRKVNTEAFF
TRBV29-1	TRBJ1-1	NA	NA	TGCAGCGTTCGAGCCCTCGCAGGGAACACTGAAGCTTTCTTT	CSVRALAGNTEAFF